This T cell receptor (beta chain) is drawn from a study of cytomegalovirus exposure and HLA in healthy donors. The CDR3 is made up of 12 amino acids. V was pared by 5 bases and J by 8 bases, with 12 bases between. Germline V gene sequence: CDR1 MDHEN, CDR2 SYDVKM. It was with 60 Vbeta and 13 Jbeta primers that the PCR ran. Repertoires were generated with immunoSEQ multiplex PCR, while TCRdb's copy carries only in-frame clones and drops some. Among some 130,000 clones listed, 66% were seen once. Donors sampled were nominally healthy, though unrecorded immune exposures were likely. This clone was detected only once. Its antigen is unidentified. Study observations and caveats: Further analysis, carried out later, found HLA-associated TCR beta chains more clonally expanded than equally common other chains.

The rearrangement joins TRBV28 to TRBJ1-1; D not certain. The TCR comes from a human donor in good health. The source material was PBMCs. CDR3 DNA sequence: TGTGCCAGCAGTCGGACTGCTACCGAAGCTTTCTTT. Translating gives CASSRTATEAFF.